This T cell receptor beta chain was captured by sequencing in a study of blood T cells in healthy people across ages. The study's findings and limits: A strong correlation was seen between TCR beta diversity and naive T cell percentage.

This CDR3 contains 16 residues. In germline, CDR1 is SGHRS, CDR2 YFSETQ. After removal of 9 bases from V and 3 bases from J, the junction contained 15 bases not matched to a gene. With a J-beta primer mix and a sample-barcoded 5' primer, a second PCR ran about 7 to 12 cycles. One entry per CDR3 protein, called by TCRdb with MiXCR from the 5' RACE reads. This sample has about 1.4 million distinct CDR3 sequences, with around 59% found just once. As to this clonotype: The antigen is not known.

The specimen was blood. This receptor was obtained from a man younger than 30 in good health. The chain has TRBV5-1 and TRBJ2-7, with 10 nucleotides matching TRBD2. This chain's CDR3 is CANSELAGEGGYEQYF. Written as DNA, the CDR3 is TGCGCCAACAGTGAGCTAGCGGGAGAAGGTGGCTACGAGCAGTACTTC.